This entry is about one TCR beta chain. Its antigen is not identified. This sample was included in a study of identical twins. Study-wide results and limits: Invariant cells of the MAIT and iNKT types might have partly distorted the zero-insertion analyses. Abundant cord blood beta clonotypes carried fewer insertions; memory repertoires showed none.

This CDR3 contains 16 residues. V lost 3 bases, J lost 8 bases, and 19 bases lay in between. Per germline, CDR1 MGHDK and CDR2 SYGVNS. TCRdb passed the 5' RACE reads through MiXCR, listing each CDR3 protein once. This sample has around 250,000 distinct CDR3 sequences; over 5.5% occur once, and the top ten carry roughly 14%. The same data also contributed to another study, on T cells expressing NK-cell markers.

The TCR originated in a young woman in good health. V is TRBV25-1 and J is TRBJ1-4; TRBD1 is a possible D gene (5 bases). The sequencing input was CD8+ T cells sorted from blood. The CDR3 spells CASSDPGTPKGEKLFF. CDR3 DNA sequence: TGTGCCAGCAGTGACCCCGGGACCCCAAAAGGAGAAAAACTGTTTTTT.